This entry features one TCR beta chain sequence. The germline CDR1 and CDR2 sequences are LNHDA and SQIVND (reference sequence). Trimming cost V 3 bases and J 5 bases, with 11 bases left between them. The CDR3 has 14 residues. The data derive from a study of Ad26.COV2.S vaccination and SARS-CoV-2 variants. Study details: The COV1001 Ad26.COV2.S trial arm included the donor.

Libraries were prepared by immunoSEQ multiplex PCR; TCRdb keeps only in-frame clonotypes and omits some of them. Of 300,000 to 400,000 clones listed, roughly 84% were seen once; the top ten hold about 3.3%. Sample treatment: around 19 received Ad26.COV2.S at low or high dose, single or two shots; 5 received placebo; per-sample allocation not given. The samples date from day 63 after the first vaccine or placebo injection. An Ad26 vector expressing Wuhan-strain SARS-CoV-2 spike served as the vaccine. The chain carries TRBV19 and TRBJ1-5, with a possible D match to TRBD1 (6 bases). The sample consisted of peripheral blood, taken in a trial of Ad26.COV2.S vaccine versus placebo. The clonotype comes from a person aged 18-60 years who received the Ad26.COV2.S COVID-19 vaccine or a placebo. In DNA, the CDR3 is TGTGCCAGTAGTATGGCAGGGGTCTATCAGCCCCAGCATTTT. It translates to CASSMAGVYQPQHF.